These 7 T cell receptor beta chains share one sample of origin, sequenced in a study of brain T cells in children with intractable seizures. Using immunoSEQ multiplex PCR, the repertoire was profiled, and TCRdb retains in-frame clones only, with some absent. The data show roughly 120,000 clones, with 94% seen just once and around 4.1% held by the top ten. The sequencing used peripheral blood, collected at surgery. These receptors were obtained from a boy younger than two with hemimegalencephaly and intractable seizures.

The chain links TRBV19 to TRBJ2-3; the match to TRBD2 covers 9 bases. V lost 5 bases and J lost 4; bases outside the gene matches: 7. CDR3 length equals 15 residues. Germline V gene lookup returns CDR1 LNHDA and CDR2 SQIVND (reference sequence). The CDR3 protein is CASSAGLARADTQYF. CDR3 DNA: TGTGCCAGTAGTGCCGGACTAGCGAGGGCAGATACGCAGTATTTT.

The chain joins TRBV4-1 to TRBJ1-4; D unresolved. CDR3 length equals 15 residues. Germline CDR1 reads MGHRA; CDR2 reads YSYEKL. V shed 0 bases and J shed 3 bases, with 8 bases lying between them. In nucleotides, the CDR3 is TGCGCCAGCAGCCAAGATGGCGCCTCTAATGAAAAACTGTTTTTT. This encodes CASSQDGASNEKLFF.

V gene TRBV19 combines with J gene TRBJ2-3; D is perhaps TRBD2 (6 bases). The V end lost 6 bases, the J end lost 2 bases, and 18 bases lay between the germline ends. The CDR3 spans 16 residues. From germline, CDR1 is LNHDA and CDR2 SQIVND (reference sequence). The CDR3 bases are TGTGCCAGTAGCCCAGTTCCGGGACTCTACACAGATACGCAGTATTTT. Amino acids: CASSPVPGLYTDTQYF.

This chain joins TRBV20-1 and TRBJ2-7, with 8 bases fitting TRBD1. Per the germline V gene, CDR1 is DFQATT and CDR2 is SNEGSKA (reference sequence). This CDR3 spans 13 amino acids. The V gene end was trimmed by 3 bases and the J gene end by 2 bases; junction bases not matched to a gene: 3. CDR3 loop: CSASQTGAYEQYF. CDR3 in DNA: TGCAGTGCTAGTCAGACAGGGGCCTACGAGCAGTACTTC.

The chain has TRBV7-3 and TRBJ1-5, with D possibly matching TRBD1 (5 bases). This CDR3 spans 13 amino acids. The germline gives CDR1 SGHTA, CDR2 FQGTGA. Trimming removed 3 bases at V and 11 bases at J, with 14 bases between. CDR3 in amino acids: CASSLGQSQSQHF. CDR3 in DNA: TGTGCCAGCAGCTTGGGGCAGTCACAGTCCCAGCATTTT.

This clone was picked up one time. CDR3 amino acids: CASSHGQGSRETQYF. The CDR3 DNA is TGCGCCAGCAGCCACGGACAGGGAAGTCGAGAGACCCAGTACTTC. The chain combines TRBV4-1 with TRBJ2-5, with 8 bases that match TRBD1. Trimming cost V 3 bases and J 4 bases; bases outside gene matches: 7. The CDR3 sequence is 15 residues long. Germline loops: CDR1 MGHRA, CDR2 YSYEKL.

The rearrangement links TRBV19 to TRBJ1-1; possibly TRBD1 for D (6 bases). This CDR3 spans 13 amino acids. Trimming took off 3 bases at V and 6 bases at J, with 11 bases between the two ends. Germline values: CDR1 LNHDA, CDR2 SQIVND (reference sequence). CDR3 protein: CASSITGTPEAFF. The DNA of the CDR3 is TGTGCCAGTAGTATCACAGGGACCCCTGAAGCTTTCTTT. The variable domain in full, with the rest retrieved from reference TRBV19 and TRBJ1-1, is DGGITQSPKYLFRKEGQNVTLSCEQNLNHDAMYWYRQDPGQGLRLIYYSQIVNDFQKGDIAEGYSVSREKKESFPLTVTSAQKNPTAFYLCASSITGTPEAFFGQGTRLTVV.